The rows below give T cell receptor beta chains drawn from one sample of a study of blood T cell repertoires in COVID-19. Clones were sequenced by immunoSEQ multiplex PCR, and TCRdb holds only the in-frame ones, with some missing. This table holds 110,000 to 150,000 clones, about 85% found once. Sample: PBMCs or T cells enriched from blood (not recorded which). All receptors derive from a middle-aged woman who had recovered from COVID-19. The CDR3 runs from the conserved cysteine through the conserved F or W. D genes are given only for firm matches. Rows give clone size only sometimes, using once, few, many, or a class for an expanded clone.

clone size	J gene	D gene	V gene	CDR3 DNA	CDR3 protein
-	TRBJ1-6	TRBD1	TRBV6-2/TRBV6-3	TGTGCCAGCAGTTACTCACAAACAGGGGCACCCCTCCACTTT	CASSYSQTGAPLHF
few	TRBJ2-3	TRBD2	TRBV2	TGTGCCGGGCGGGGGAGGTTTCCAGATACGCAGTATTTT	CAGRGRFPDTQYF
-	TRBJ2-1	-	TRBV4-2	TGTGCCAGCAGCCAAGAGGTAGCGAACAATGAGCAGTTCTTC	CASSQEVANNEQFF
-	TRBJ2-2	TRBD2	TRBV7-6	TGTGCCAGCAGCTTAGGGGTAGCGGGCGAGCCCTGGGTGACCGGGGAGCTGTTTTTT	CASSLGVAGEPWVTGELFF
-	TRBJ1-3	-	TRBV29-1	TGCAGCGTTGGCGTAAACTCTGGAAACACCATATATTTT	CSVGVNSGNTIYF
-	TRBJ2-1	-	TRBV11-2	TGTGCCAGCAGCCCCCGGGACACTGGGAGCTCCTACAATGAGCAGTTCTTC	CASSPRDTGSSYNEQFF
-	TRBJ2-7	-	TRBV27	TGTGCCAGCAGGGGCGACCAATCCTTACGGTACTTC	CASRGDQSLRYF
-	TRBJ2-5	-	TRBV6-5	TGTGCCAGCAGTTACGACAGAGATCAAGAGACCCAGTACTTC	CASSYDRDQETQYF
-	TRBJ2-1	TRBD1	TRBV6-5	TGTGCCACTTTCGACAGGGATTACAATGAGCAGTTCTTC	CATFDRDYNEQFF
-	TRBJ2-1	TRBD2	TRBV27	TGTGCCAGCAGTTTCGGGACTAGCGGGATCAATGAGCAGTTCTTC	CASSFGTSGINEQFF
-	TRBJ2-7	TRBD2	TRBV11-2	TGTGCCAGCAGCCCTGGGACTAGCGGGAGTCACGAGCAGTACTTC	CASSPGTSGSHEQYF
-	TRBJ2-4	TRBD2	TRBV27	TGTGCCAGCAGTTCATGGACTAGCGGGAGTCCCATTCAGTACTTC	CASSSWTSGSPIQYF
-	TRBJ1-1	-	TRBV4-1	TGCGCCAGCAGCCAAGTAGAAACAGCTGAAGCTTTCTTT	CASSQVETAEAFF
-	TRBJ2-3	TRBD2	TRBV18	TGTGCCAGCTCACCGGGGACTAGCGGGGGAAGCACAGATACGCAGTATTTT	CASSPGTSGGSTDTQYF
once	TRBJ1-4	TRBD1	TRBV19	TGTGCCAGTAGTACCCTCAGGACAGGTGGAGAAAAACTGTTTTTT	CASSTLRTGGEKLFF